The clone carrying this TCR beta chain was observed a single time. Original handling: How many nucleated cells were present was estimated from reference gene primer amplification. Generated by immunoSEQ multiplex PCR, the TCRdb table keeps only in-frame clones and is missing some. V and J calls and clone size follow that table, whereas D and trimming were derived from the DNA. The profile shows about 240,000 clones, around 89% of them singletons. This sample is part of a study of blood T cell repertoires in COVID-19. Study-wide context: Sites in the United States, Italy and Spain provided acute and convalescent COVID-19 samples. The cDNA or gDNA used as material had been derived from T cells, B-cell-depleted T cells, or PBMCs.

Per the germline V gene, CDR1 is MGHDK and CDR2 is SYGVNS. The CDR3 covers 14 residues. V was cut by 6 bases and J by 4 bases, with 13 bases left in between. Researchers sorted participants into cohorts using their self-reported clinical history. The receptor was isolated from a woman in her 30s who had recovered from COVID-19. The material sequenced was PBMCs or T cells enriched from blood (not recorded which). The V and J genes are TRBV25-1 and TRBJ1-5; D possibly corresponds to TRBD1 (5 bases). CDR3 coding DNA: TGTGCCAGCAGAGGACCAGGGTTAAATCAGCCCCAGCATTTT. It is translated as CASRGPGLNQPQHF.